This T cell receptor (beta chain) originates from a study of blood T cells in healthy people across ages. Whole-study findings and limits: From one million sequenced T cells, diversity estimates were lower bounds. The fall in TCR beta diversity per million T cells was roughly linear with age. It was the long-lived donors that had more naive CD4+ cells and higher diversity than aged donors.

This clonotype was detected a few times. Its antigen is unknown. With a J-beta primer mix and a sample-barcoded 5' primer, a second PCR ran roughly 7 to 11 cycles. TCRdb ran MiXCR on the 5' RACE reads and lists one entry per CDR3 protein. This sample has approximately 360,000 distinct CDR3 sequences, with roughly half found just once. Trimming removed 5 bases from V and 1 base from J, with 14 bases in between. CDR1 is SGHTA, CDR2 FQGNSA, per germline. This CDR3 region has 15 residues. The source material was blood. The TCR originated in a man in his fifties or sixties in good health. The V and J genes are TRBV7-2 and TRBJ1-1; no definite D call. CDR3 in DNA: TGTGCCAGCAGCCAGACCCGGATCCAGAACACTGAAGCTTTCTTT. It codes for CASSQTRIQNTEAFF.